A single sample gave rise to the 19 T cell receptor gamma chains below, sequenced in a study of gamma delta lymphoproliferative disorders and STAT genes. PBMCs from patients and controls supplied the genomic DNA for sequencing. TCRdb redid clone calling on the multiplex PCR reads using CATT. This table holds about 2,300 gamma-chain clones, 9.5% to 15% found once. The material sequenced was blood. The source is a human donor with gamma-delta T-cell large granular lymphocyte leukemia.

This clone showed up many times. The CDR3: CATWDRTVWNYYKKLF. In DNA, the CDR3 is TGTGCCACCTGGGACAGGACCGTTTGGAATTATTATAAGAAACTCTTT. J is TRGJ1 or TRGJ2 and V is TRGV3. The J gene, left out of TCRdb, was set here by checking the DNA against germline. CDR3 size: 16 residues. After removal of 0 bases from V and 0 bases from J, the junction contained 8 bases not matched to a gene. CDR1 is VTNTFY, CDR2 YDVSTARD, per germline (reference sequence).

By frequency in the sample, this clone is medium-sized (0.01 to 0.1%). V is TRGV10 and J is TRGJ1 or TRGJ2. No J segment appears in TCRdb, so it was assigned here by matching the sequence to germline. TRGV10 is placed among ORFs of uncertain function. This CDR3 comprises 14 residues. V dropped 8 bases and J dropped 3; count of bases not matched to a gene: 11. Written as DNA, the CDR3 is TGTGCTGCGTGGGGGCGGCCCCTTTATTATAAGAAACTCTTT. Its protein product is CAAWGRPLYYKKLF.

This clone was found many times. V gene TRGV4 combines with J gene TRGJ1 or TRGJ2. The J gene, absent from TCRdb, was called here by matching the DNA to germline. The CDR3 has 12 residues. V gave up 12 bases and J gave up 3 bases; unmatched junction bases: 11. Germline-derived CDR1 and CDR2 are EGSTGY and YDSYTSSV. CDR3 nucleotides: TGTGCCCCCGCGGCCGTTTATTATAAGAAACTCTTT. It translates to CAPAAVYYKKLF.

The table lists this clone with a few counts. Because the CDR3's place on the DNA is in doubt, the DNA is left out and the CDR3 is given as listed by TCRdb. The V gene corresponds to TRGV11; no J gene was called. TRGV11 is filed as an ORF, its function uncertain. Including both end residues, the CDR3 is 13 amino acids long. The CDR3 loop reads CTTVPASDWIKTF.

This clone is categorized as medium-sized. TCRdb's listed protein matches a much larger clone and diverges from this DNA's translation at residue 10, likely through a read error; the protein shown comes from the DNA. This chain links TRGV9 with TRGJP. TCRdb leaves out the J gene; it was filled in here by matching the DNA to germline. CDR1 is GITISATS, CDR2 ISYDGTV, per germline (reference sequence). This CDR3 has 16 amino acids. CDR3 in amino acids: CALWEVEELDKKIKVF. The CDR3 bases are TGTGCCTTGTGGGAGGTGGAAGAGTTGGACAAAAAAATCAAGGTATTT.

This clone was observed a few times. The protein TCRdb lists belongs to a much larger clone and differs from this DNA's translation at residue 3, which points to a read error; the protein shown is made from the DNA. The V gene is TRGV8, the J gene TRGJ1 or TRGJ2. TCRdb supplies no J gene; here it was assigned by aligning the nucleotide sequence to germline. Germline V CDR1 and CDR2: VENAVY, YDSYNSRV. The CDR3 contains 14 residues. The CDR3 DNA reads TGTGCCGCCTGGGATGCGGGGGTTTATTATAAGAAACTCTTT. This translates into CAAWDAGVYYKKLF.

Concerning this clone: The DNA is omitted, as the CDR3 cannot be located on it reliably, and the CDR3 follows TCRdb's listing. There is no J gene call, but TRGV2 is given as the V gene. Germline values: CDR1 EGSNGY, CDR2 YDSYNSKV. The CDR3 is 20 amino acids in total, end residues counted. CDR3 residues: CATWDGPGVIRNSLAVEQHF.

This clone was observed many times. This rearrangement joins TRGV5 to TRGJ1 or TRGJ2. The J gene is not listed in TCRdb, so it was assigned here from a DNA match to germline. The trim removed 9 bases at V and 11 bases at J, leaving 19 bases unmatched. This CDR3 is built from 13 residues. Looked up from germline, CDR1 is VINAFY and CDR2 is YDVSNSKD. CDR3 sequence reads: CATPPVLRREKLF. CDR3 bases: TGTGCCACCCCGCCCGTTCTAAGGCGTGAGAAACTCTTT.

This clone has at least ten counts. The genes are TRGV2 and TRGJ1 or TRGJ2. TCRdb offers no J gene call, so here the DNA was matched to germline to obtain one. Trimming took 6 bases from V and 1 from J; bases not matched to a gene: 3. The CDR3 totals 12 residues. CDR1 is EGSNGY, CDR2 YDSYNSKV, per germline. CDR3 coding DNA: TGTGCCACCTGGACCAATTATTATAAGAAACTCTTT. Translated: CATWTNYYKKLF.

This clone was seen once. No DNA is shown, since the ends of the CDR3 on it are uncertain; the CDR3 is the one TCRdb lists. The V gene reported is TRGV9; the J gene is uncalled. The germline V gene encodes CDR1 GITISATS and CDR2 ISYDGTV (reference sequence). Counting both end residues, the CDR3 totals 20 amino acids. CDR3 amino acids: CALWEGHFIIRNSLAVEQHF.

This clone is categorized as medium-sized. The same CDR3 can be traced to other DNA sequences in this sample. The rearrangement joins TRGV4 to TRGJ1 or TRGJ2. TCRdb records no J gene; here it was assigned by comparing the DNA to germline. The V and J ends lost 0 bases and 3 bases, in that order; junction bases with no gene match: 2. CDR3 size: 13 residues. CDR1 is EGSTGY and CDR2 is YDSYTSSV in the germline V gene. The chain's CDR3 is CATWDGPYYKKLF. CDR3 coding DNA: TGTGCCACCTGGGATGGGCCTTATTATAAGAAACTCTTT.

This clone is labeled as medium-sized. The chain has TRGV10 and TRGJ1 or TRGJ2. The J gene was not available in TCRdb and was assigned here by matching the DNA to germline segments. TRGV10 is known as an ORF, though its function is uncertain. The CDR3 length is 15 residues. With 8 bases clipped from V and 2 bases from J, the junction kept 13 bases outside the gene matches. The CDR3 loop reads CAAWDPPDYYYKKLF. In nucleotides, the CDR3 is TGTGCTGCGTGGGACCCACCCGATTATTATTATAAGAAACTCTTT.

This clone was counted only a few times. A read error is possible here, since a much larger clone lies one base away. This CDR3 reads CATWDRYDKKLF. CDR3 nucleotides: TGTGCCACCTGGGACAGGTATGATAAGAAACTCTTT. J is TRGJ1 or TRGJ2 and V is TRGV3. As TCRdb names no J gene, one was assigned here on the basis of a DNA match to germline. CDR1 VTNTFY and CDR2 YDVSTARD come from the germline V gene (reference sequence). V lost 0 bases to trimming and J lost 8 bases; unmatched junction nucleotides: 4. The CDR3 is 12 amino acids.

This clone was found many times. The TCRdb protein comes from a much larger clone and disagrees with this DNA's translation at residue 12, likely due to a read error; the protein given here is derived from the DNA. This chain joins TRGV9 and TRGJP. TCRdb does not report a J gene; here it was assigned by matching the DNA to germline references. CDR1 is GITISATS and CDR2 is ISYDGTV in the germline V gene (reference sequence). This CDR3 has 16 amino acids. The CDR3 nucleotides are TGTGCCTTGTGGGAGGTGGAAGAGTTGGGCAAAAGAATCAAGGTATTT. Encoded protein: CALWEVEELGKRIKVF.

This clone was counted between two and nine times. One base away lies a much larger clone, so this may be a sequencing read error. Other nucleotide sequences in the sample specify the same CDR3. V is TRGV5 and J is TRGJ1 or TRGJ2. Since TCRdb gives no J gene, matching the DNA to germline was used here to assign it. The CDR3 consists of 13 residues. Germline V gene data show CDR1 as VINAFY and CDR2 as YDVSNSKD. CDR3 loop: CATWDRRRYKKLF. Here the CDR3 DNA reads TGTGCTACCTGGGACAGGCGTAGGTATAAGAAACTCTTT.

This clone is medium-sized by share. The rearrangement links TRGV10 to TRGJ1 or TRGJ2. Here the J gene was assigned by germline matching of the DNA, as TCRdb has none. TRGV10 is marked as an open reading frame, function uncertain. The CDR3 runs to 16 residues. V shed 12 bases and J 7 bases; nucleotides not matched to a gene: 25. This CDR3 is CAALRNKASQTYKKLF. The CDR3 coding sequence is TGTGCTGCCCTGAGAAATAAGGCCTCTCAAACGTATAAGAAACTCTTT.

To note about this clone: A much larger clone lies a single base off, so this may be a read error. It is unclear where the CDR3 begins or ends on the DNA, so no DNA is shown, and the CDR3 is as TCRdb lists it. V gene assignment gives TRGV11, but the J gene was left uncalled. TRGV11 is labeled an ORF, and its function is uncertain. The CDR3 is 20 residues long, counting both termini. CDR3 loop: CTTVPAGLGTRRINGWFKIF.

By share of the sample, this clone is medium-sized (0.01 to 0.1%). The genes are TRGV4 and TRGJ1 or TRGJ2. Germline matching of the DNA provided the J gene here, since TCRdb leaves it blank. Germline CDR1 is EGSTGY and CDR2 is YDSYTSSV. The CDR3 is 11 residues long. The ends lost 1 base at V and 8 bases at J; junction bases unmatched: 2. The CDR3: CATWDGHKKLF. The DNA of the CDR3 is TGTGCCACCTGGGATGGACATAAGAAACTCTTT.

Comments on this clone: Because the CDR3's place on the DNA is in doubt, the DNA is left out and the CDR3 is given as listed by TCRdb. CDR3 sequence: CATWDRLIIRNSLAVEQHF. A V gene of TRGV3 was called, but no J gene was assigned. The V gene's germline CDR1 is VTNTFY and CDR2 YDVSTARD (reference sequence). The CDR3 comprises 19 residues, both ends counted.